This T cell receptor beta chain was sequenced in a study of T cell responses to AZD1222 COVID-19 vaccine. Study-level results: The donor group comprised mostly white British people and more females; the analysis possibly underestimated clonal diversity. Baseline seropositivity characterized only a handful of AZD1222 recipients.

In its sample, this clone was seen a few times. Its antigen is unknown. Some second doses came at about 4 weeks and others at about 12 weeks; these were pooled. Here immunoSEQ multiplex PCR was the method, and the copy in TCRdb shows in-frame clones only, minus some. The data hold 95,000 to 150,000 clones, with about 85% observed a single time. The CDR3 totals 15 residues. After removal of 0 bases from V and 1 base from J, the junction contained 1 base not matched to a gene. The V gene's germline CDR1 is KGHSH and CDR2 LQKENI. The sequence was collected from an adult who received the AZD1222 COVID-19 vaccine. This sequence joins TRBV18 and TRBJ1-1, with 8 bases identical to TRBD1. Sequences were derived from peripheral blood, sampled 28 days after the second AZD1222 dose. The CDR3 is CASSPPQGANTEAFF. The DNA of the CDR3 is TGTGCCAGCTCACCACCGCAGGGGGCGAACACTGAAGCTTTCTTT. Using reference TRBV18 and TRBJ1-1 for the parts outside the CDR3, the full variable domain is NAGVMQNPRHLVRRRGQEARLRCSPMKGHSHVYWYRQLPEEGLKFMVYLQKENIIDESGMPKERFSAEFPKEGPSILRIQQVVRGDSAAYFCASSPPQGANTEAFFGQGTRLTVV.